This T cell receptor (beta chain) is drawn from a study of CD8 T cells in ankylosing spondylitis. Overall study results and limits: Several of the motif variants were reported before in synovial fluid and blood from reactive arthritis. Peripheral blood samples showed relatively rare disease-linked clones, and these clones were CD8+.

This clonotype was found many times. The antigen is undetermined. TCRdb called the 5' RACE reads again in MiXCR, with one record for every CDR3 protein. The data contain fewer than 150,000 distinct CDR3 sequences, 5.5% to 7.5% of them seen just once; the ten biggest clones take up over 10%. The V gene's germline CDR1 is LGHDT and CDR2 YNNKEL (reference sequence). The CDR3 consists of 13 residues. Trimming took 1 base from V and 4 from J, leaving 7 bases between them. Sequenced: blood, either unsorted or a sorted T cell fraction (not recorded which). This receptor was taken from a female donor with ankylosing spondylitis or in good health (not recorded which). The chain links TRBV3-1 to TRBJ1-2, with unresolved D. The CDR3 bases are TGTGCCAGCAGCCAAGTGTCCAGCTATGGCTACACCTTC. Encoded protein: CASSQVSSYGYTF.